Listed below are T cell receptor beta chains from one sample, sequenced in a study of blood T cell repertoires in COVID-19. Clones were read by immunoSEQ multiplex PCR, and TCRdb kept only the in-frame ones, dropping some. Of approximately 200,000 clones listed, approximately 80% were seen once; the top ten hold 1.3%. Sequenced: PBMCs or T cells enriched from blood (not recorded which). Source of these receptors: a woman aged 40 to 55 with acute COVID-19. The CDR3 runs from the conserved cysteine through the conserved F or W. The D gene is left open where the match is weak. The size entry is marked missing in some rows and otherwise reads once, few, many or a size class.

>TRBV11-2|TRBJ1-2|-|-
TGTGCCAGCAGCTTAGCCCCGACTACTAACTATGGCTACACCTTC
CASSLAPTTNYGYTF
>TRBV6-4|TRBJ2-3|-|TRBD2
TGTGCCAGCAGTGAGGAAGCGGGGAGCACAGATACGCAGTATTTT
CASSEEAGSTDTQYF
>TRBV6-1|TRBJ1-6|-|TRBD1
TGTGCCAGCAGTGCCATGGGACAGCATGCATCACCCCTCCACTTT
CASSAMGQHASPLHF
>TRBV13|TRBJ2-7|-|TRBD1
TGTGCCAGCAGCTCAAGGACAGGGTGGAACGAGCAGTACTTC
CASSSRTGWNEQYF
>TRBV27|TRBJ2-1|-|TRBD2
TGTGCCAGCAGTTCAGTGTCACTAGCGTCCTGGGGGGATGAGCAGTTCTTC
CASSSVSLASWGDEQFF
>TRBV5-1|TRBJ2-7|-|TRBD2
TGCGCCAGCAGCTTGAACGGGGGACTAGCGGGAGGACACGAGCAGTACTTC
CASSLNGGLAGGHEQYF
>TRBV3-1/TRBV3-2|TRBJ2-1|-|TRBD2
TGTGCCACTTCAACTAGCGGGAGGGCCGTCTACAATGAGCAGTTCTTC
CATSTSGRAVYNEQFF
>TRBV21-1|TRBJ1-2|-|-
TGTGCCAGCAGCAATCCGCTAGCTAACTATGGCTACACCTTC
CASSNPLANYGYTF
>TRBV5-1|TRBJ2-1|-|-
TGCGCCAGCAGCCCCGGGGGTACCTACAATGAGCAGTTCTTC
CASSPGGTYNEQFF
>TRBV3-1/TRBV3-2|TRBJ1-1|-|-
TGTGCCAGCAGCCTTGAGAGTTTCGCTGAAGCTTTCTTT
CASSLESFAEAFF
>TRBV4-2|TRBJ1-6|-|-
TGTGCCAGCAGCCAAGATAGGGGAGACATCACAGGGAGATTAGGTTCACCCCTCCACTTT
CASSQDRGDITGRLGSPLHF
>TRBV6-4|TRBJ2-2|-|-
TGTGCCAGCAGTCGGGACTCAACAACCGGGGAGCTGTTTTTT
CASSRDSTTGELFF
>TRBV9|TRBJ2-1|-|TRBD2
TGTGCCAGCAGCGAGTCTAGCGGGAGCGCGTTCAATGAGCAGTTCTTC
CASSESSGSAFNEQFF
>TRBV7-8|TRBJ1-5|once|-
TGTGCCAGCAGACTAGAAGGGGGACGCAATCAGCCCCAGCATTTT
CASRLEGGRNQPQHF
>TRBV7-8|TRBJ2-2|-|TRBD1
TGTGCCAGCACCCCACAGGGGGCGCGGGCCGGGGAGCTGTTTTTT
CASTPQGARAGELFF
>TRBV27|TRBJ1-5|-|-
TGTGCCAGCAGTGATGGAGTAAGGCAGCCCCAGCATTTT
CASSDGVRQPQHF
>TRBV28|TRBJ1-5|-|-
TGTGCCAGCAGTTTATCGGTCAATAGCAATCAGCCCCAGCATTTT
CASSLSVNSNQPQHF
>TRBV4-1|TRBJ2-3|-|-
TGCGCCAGCAGCCAAGATTGGCTGGGCACAGATACGCAGTATTTT
CASSQDWLGTDTQYF
>TRBV5-1|TRBJ1-1|-|TRBD1
TGCGCCAGCAGCTCGGGAGTCAGAGGGGGCTCACGTAACACTGAAGCTTTCTTT
CASSSGVRGGSRNTEAFF
>TRBV5-6|TRBJ2-5|few|TRBD1
TGTGCCAGCAGCTTATACAGGGGGCCCTCTGGAGAGACCCAGTACTTC
CASSLYRGPSGETQYF
>TRBV11-3|TRBJ2-1|-|-
TGTGCCAGCAGCTTCGGCGGGGACAGTCCTTACAATGAGCAGTTCTTC
CASSFGGDSPYNEQFF
>TRBV10-3|TRBJ2-1|-|TRBD2
TGTGCCATCAGTGGTGAAGCGGGGCGCTCCTACAATGAGCAGTTCTTC
CAISGEAGRSYNEQFF
>TRBV28|TRBJ1-4|-|TRBD1
TGTGCCAGCAGTCCGACAGGGAGTTGGGCAACTAATGAAAAACTGTTTTTT
CASSPTGSWATNEKLFF
>TRBV5-6|TRBJ1-5|-|TRBD1
TGTGCCAGCAGCTTGGGGACAGGGGCTCAGCCCCAGCATTTT
CASSLGTGAQPQHF
>TRBV11-2|TRBJ2-2|-|TRBD2
TGTGCCAGCACCTCTCGTCTATCGGGAGGGCGCGGGGAGCTGTTTTTT
CASTSRLSGGRGELFF
>TRBV7-9|TRBJ2-5|once|TRBD1
TGTGCCAGCAGCTCTCACAGGGGGCGGGGGACCCAGTACTTC
CASSSHRGRGTQYF
>TRBV18|TRBJ1-1|-|TRBD1
TGTGCCAGCTCACCGGTAAAAGGGGGCAAGGTAGCTTTCTTT
CASSPVKGGKVAFF
>TRBV18|TRBJ1-1|once|-
TGTGCCAGCTCACCACCCTTGGGGCAACCAACTGAAGCTTTCTTT
CASSPPLGQPTEAFF
>TRBV5-6|TRBJ1-5|-|-
TGTGCCAGCAGCTTTTTCGGGAGGGGAGTACAGCCCCAGCATTTT
CASSFFGRGVQPQHF
>TRBV2|TRBJ1-5|-|TRBD1
TGTGCCACAGCGGGACAGGCCAATCAGCCCCAGCATTTT
CATAGQANQPQHF
>TRBV28|TRBJ1-5|-|-
TGTGCCAGCAGTCCCATACATACCGGGACACTTTATAGCAATCAGCCCCAGCATTTT
CASSPIHTGTLYSNQPQHF
>TRBV11-1|TRBJ2-7|-|-
TGTGCCAGCAGCCCACCTGGATCGGGACTCTACGAGCAGTACTTC
CASSPPGSGLYEQYF